Below, one TCR beta chain is given with its context. As yet, its antigen is unknown. This specimen comes from a study of shared clonotypes between healthy human individuals. Study-wide results and limits: The four-donor shared clonotypes exceeded non-shared clonotypes in generation probability, with non-shared ones scoring lower. Memory subsets generally showed smaller estimated richness than naive subsets did. Naive CD4 clonotype sharing across several donors was approximately 5%.

The trim removed 5 bases at V and 6 bases at J, leaving 9 bases unmatched. Germline lookup yields CDR1 PRHDT and CDR2 FYEKMQ (reference sequence). The CDR3 extends over 15 amino acids. Naive CD8 cells comprised CD45RO-negative, CCR7-positively selected cells, excluding terminally differentiated effector memory CD45RA+ cells. Per sorted-subset replicate PCR, input was 150 to 250 ng DNA, representing 30,000 or so T cell genomes. Produced via immunoSEQ multiplex PCR; TCRdb's table is partial and in-frame only. The sample includes some 1,900,000 clones, 85% to 95% of them seen just once. The sample comprised naive CD8+ T cells sorted from blood. This clonotype was sampled from a man aged 18-30 years in good health. The rearrangement uses TRBV13 and TRBJ2-2; 7 nucleotides match TRBD2. CDR3 amino acids: CASSPGGGRSGELFF. Written as DNA, the CDR3 is TGTGCCAGCAGCCCAGGCGGGGGAAGGTCCGGGGAGCTGTTTTTT.